The 7 T cell receptor beta chains below all came from one sample that was sequenced in a study of T cells expressing NK-cell markers. TCRdb re-called the 5' RACE reads and catalogs CDR3 proteins one per entry, DNA excluded. This sample lists about 390,000 distinct CDR3 sequences; its ten largest clones have about 10%. Sequencing input: blood T cells: a sorted CD56 or NKG2C T cell subset, CD4+ or CD8+ T cells, or bulk PBMC T cells (not recorded which). The receptors derive from a woman aged 45-65 years in good health.

This chain uses TRBV12-3 or TRBV12-4 with TRBJ2-5; TCRdb indicates TRBD1, and absent DNA this call remains unverified. The CDR3 spans 13 residues. CDR3 sequence reads: CASSLGQIHIQYF.

The V gene is TRBV12-3 or TRBV12-4, the J gene TRBJ2-5; TCRdb's D call, TRBD1, is unchecked because there is no DNA. The CDR3 is made up of 12 amino acids. This CDR3 is CASRPPGETQYF.

This chain links TRBV6-5 with TRBJ2-3; TCRdb gives TRBD2 as the D gene, but with no DNA this cannot be confirmed. The CDR3 totals 14 residues. The V gene's germline CDR1 is MNHEY and CDR2 SVGAGI. This CDR3 is CASRKGLAGDTQYF.

J is TRBJ2-2 and V is TRBV14. CDR3 length equals 14 residues. The germline V gene encodes CDR1 SGHDN and CDR2 FVKESK. The CDR3 loop is CASSINIDTGELFF. Variable domain in full (rest from reference TRBV14 and TRBJ2-2): EAGVTQFPSHSVIEKGQTVTLRCDPISGHDNLYWYRRVMGKEIKFLLHFVKESKQDESGMPNNRFLAERTGGTYSTLKVQPAELEDSGVYFCASSINIDTGELFFGEGSRLTVL.

This chain connects TRBV5-1 to TRBJ2-3; TCRdb names TRBD2, which stays unverified in the absence of DNA. Germline V gene lookup returns CDR1 SGHRS and CDR2 YFSETQ. This CDR3 contains 15 residues. CDR3 in amino acids: CASRLGPPSTDTQYF.

The J gene is TRBJ1-3, the V gene TRBV5-1. Per germline, CDR1 SGHRS and CDR2 YFSETQ. CDR3 length equals 14 residues. CDR3 amino acids: CASSQTGSGNTIYF.

The chain links TRBV5-5 to TRBJ2-1; absent DNA, TCRdb's TRBD2 call cannot be checked. The CDR3 spans 16 residues. In germline, CDR1 is SGHKS, CDR2 YYEKEE (reference sequence). The CDR3 here is CASRAASGLPYNEQFF.